The clone carrying this T cell receptor beta chain was counted many times. Stated time point: pre-sensitization, week 0. The treatment here: therapeutic diphenylcyclopropenone sensitization with weekly scalp DPC. Individual cDNA molecules had unique molecular identifiers attached to them by the library. TCRdb reprocessed the RACE reads with MiXCR, giving one entry per CDR3 protein. Here the sample spans about 51,000 distinct CDR3 sequences, roughly 8.8% being singletons. These data come from a study of human T cells and chemical hapten exposure. Study details: Cases of alopecia areata, totalis or universalis occurred in a predominantly female patient group.

CDR1 MNHNS and CDR2 SASEGT come from the germline V gene. The CDR3 has 15 residues. V lost 5 bases and J lost 9, with 22 bases in between. The sample here was whole blood, taken in connection with sensitization to the hapten diphenylcyclopropenone (DPC). The sequence was collected from a woman aged 35 to 49 with alopecia areata. Some clones in this sample may be carry-over from other donors' samples. The chain combines TRBV6-1 with TRBJ2-5, with D tentatively TRBD1 (6 bases). The CDR3 loop is CASSPPDSFSSAQYF. CDR3 DNA sequence: TGTGCCAGCAGTCCCCCGGACAGCTTTTCGTCGGCCCAGTACTTC.